By frequency, the clone carrying this T cell receptor beta chain is medium-sized. Germline V gene data show CDR1 as SGHDT and CDR2 as YYEEEE. This CDR3 comprises 13 residues. Roughly 40,000 genome equivalents of blood DNA were amplified for TRB. The data derive from a study of T cell clusters in autoimmune cytopenias. TRB was amplified by touch-down multiplex PCR, primer pools A and B combined. Reprocessing the multiplex PCR reads, TCRdb reports a single entry for every CDR3 protein and omits DNA. Its table lists 7,000 or so distinct CDR3 sequences. The TCR was taken from a human donor with an autoimmune cytopenia or autoimmune hepatitis (not recorded which). The specimen sequenced was peripheral blood. The gene calls are TRBV5-6 and TRBJ1-1. Here the CDR3 reads CASSLVAYTEAFF.